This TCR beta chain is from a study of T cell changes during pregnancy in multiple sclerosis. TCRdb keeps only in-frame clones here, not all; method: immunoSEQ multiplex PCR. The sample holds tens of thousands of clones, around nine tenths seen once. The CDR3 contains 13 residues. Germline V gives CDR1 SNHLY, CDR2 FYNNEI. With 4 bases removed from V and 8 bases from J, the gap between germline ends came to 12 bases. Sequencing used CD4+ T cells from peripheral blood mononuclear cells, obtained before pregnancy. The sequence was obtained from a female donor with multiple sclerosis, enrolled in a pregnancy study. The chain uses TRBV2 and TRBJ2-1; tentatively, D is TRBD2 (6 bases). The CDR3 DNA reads TGTGCCAGCAGTGGGGTCGGGGGATATGAGCAGTTCTTC. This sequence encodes CASSGVGGYEQFF.